This T cell receptor (beta chain) was sequenced for a study of CD8+CD57+ T cells in acquired aplastic anemia. Study in general: The mean DNA yield obtained from sorted CD4+ and CD8+ cells came to approximately 3.2 ug. Study-wide findings and caveats: About 29 CD8+ CDR3 sequences occurred in both the patients and the controls.

There are many counts of this clonotype. Its antigen is not known. Patients sequenced had flow cytometry evidence of CD8+CD57+ cell expansion. Severe acquired aplastic anemia was the diagnosis recorded for all patients. Each patient gave a blood sample that was collected before any therapy had been received. According to the study, genomic DNA was the template for TCR beta VDJ and CDR3 profiling. TCRdb used MiXCR to reprocess the reads, holding one entry per CDR3 protein. This table holds 450,000 to 600,000 distinct CDR3 sequences, 25% to 40% found once. Per the germline V gene, CDR1 is SGHRS and CDR2 is YFSETQ. This CDR3 is built from 13 residues. V lost 4 bases and J 3 bases, leaving 11 bases between the germline ends.

The source is a human donor with aplastic anemia. The sequencing sample was made of sorted CD4+, CD8+, or CD8+CD57+ T cells (not recorded which) from PBMCs. The rearrangement joins TRBV5-1 to TRBJ2-7, with no clear D. The CDR3 sequence: CASSAELGYEQYF. CDR3 in DNA: TGCGCCAGCAGCGCGGAGCTTGGCTACGAGCAGTACTTC.